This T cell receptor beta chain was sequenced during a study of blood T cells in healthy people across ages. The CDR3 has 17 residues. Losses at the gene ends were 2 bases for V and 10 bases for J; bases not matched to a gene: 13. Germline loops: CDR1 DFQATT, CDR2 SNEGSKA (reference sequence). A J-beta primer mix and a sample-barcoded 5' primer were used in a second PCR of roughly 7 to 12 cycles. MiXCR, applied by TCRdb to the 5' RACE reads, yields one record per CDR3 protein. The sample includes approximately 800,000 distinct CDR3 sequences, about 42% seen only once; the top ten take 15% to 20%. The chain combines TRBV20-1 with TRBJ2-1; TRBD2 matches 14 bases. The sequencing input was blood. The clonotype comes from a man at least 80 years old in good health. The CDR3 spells CSARPRLAGGPVGEQFF. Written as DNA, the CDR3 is TGCAGTGCTAGACCGCGACTAGCGGGAGGGCCTGTCGGCGAGCAGTTCTTC.